The 8 T cell receptor beta chains listed next were all sequenced from one sample in a study of patients and donors after allogeneic stem cell transplantation. TCRdb ran MiXCR on the RT-PCR reads and lists one entry per CDR3 protein. This table holds about 2,500 distinct CDR3 sequences, 7% to 10% found once. The sample comprised blood, either unsorted or a sorted T cell fraction (not recorded which). The receptors derive from a human donor who was either an allogeneic HSCT recipient or a stem cell or donor lymphocyte infusion donor (not recorded which). It is not recorded whose cells these are; they may come from a transplant donor.

The chain recombines TRBV7-2 with TRBJ1-5, with a tentative D call TRBD1 (6 bases). Germline lookup yields CDR1 SGHTA and CDR2 FQGNSA. The CDR3 extends over 15 amino acids. V was shortened by 6 bases and J by 5 bases, with 17 bases between the two germline ends. CDR3 in amino acids: CASSLKYSGDQPQHF. As DNA, the CDR3 is TGTGCCAGCAGTTTAAAATACTCAGGGGATCAGCCCCAGCATTTT.

The chain couples TRBV20-1 to TRBJ2-1; the D is unclear. Trimming took off 6 bases at V and 8 bases at J, with 14 bases between the two ends. The CDR3 contains 12 residues. CDR1 is DFQATT, CDR2 SNEGSKA, per germline (reference sequence). The CDR3 sequence is CSALRFGDEQFF. In DNA, the CDR3 is TGCAGTGCCCTCCGGTTTGGAGATGAGCAGTTCTTC.

This clonotype is medium-sized in the sample. The chain is built from TRBV10-3 and TRBJ2-3; possible D gene TRBD2, 6 bases. CDR3 length: 15 amino acids. Germline CDR1 ENHRY, CDR2 SYGVKD. The ends were cut back, 6 bases at V and 3 bases at J, with 16 bases in the middle. The CDR3 sequence is CAIRERATGTDTQYF. CDR3 DNA sequence: TGTGCCATCAGGGAGCGGGCTACTGGGACAGATACGCAGTATTTT.

The V and J genes are TRBV12-3 or TRBV12-4 and TRBJ1-2; D not certain. V was cut by 3 bases and J by 6 bases, with 11 bases left in between. CDR3 size: 13 residues. CDR3 bases: TGTGCCAGCAGTTTGTCCGGTCACAATGGCTACACCTTC. It encodes CASSLSGHNGYTF.

This clonotype was counted only a few times. J is TRBJ2-7 and V is TRBV6-5; D may be TRBD1 or TRBD2 (5 bases each). The CDR3 is made up of 13 amino acids. Germline V gives CDR1 MNHEY, CDR2 SVGAGI. V was shortened by 10 bases and J by 3 bases, with 16 bases between the two germline ends. CDR3 sequence reads: CATMGVAGYEQYF. The CDR3 DNA follows: TGTGCCACCATGGGGGTTGCGGGCTACGAGCAGTACTTC.

By share of the sample, this clonotype is medium-sized. The chain has TRBV10-1 and TRBJ2-7; no clear D gene. V was shortened by 9 bases and J by 6 bases, with 12 bases between the two germline ends. The CDR3 extends over 11 amino acids. CDR1 is WNHNN and CDR2 is SYGVQD in the germline V gene (reference sequence). The CDR3 coding sequence is TGCGCCAGTCCCGAACCTGTCGAGCAGTACTTC. Protein: CASPEPVEQYF.

This clonotype is medium-sized within its sample. This chain joins TRBV7-8 and TRBJ2-3; no reliable D call. Trimming left V 3 bases short and J 6 bases short, with 13 bases between. Per the germline V gene, CDR1 is SGHVS and CDR2 is FQNEAQ. The CDR3 length is 14 residues. CDR3 residues: CASSFRAKGDTQYF. CDR3 sequence (DNA): TGTGCCAGCAGCTTCCGGGCAAAAGGGGATACGCAGTATTTT.

This clonotype has a handful of counts. The gene calls are TRBV5-6 and TRBJ2-7, with D perhaps TRBD1 (6 bases). Germline V lookup: CDR1 SGHDT, CDR2 YYEEEE. With 9 bases removed from V and 0 bases from J, the gap between germline ends came to 13 bases. The CDR3 length is 13 residues. CDR3 nucleotide sequence: TGTGCCACCTCAAGACAGGACTCCTACGAGCAGTACTTC. Amino acids: CATSRQDSYEQYF. The full variable domain, in which reference TRBV5-6 and TRBJ2-7 provide the parts outside the CDR3, is DAGVTQSPTHLIKTRGQQVTLRCSPKSGHDTVSWYQQALGQGPQFIFQYYEEEERQRGNFPDRFSGHQFPNYSSELNVNALLLGDSALYLCATSRQDSYEQYFGPGTRLTVT.